This T cell receptor beta chain was recovered during a study of spatial heterogeneity in lung cancer. Study-level background: Each distinct TCR and UMI combination averaged more than ten appearances in raw reads.

TCRdb analysed the 5' RACE reads with MiXCR anew, one entry per CDR3 protein. The table has 100,000 to 120,000 distinct CDR3 sequences, 9.5% to 14% seen once. This clonotype was recorded at least ten times. Time point meaning: blood at routine non-recurrence follow-up after resection. This CDR3 is 15 amino acids long. The V gene's germline CDR1 is SEHNR and CDR2 FQNEAQ (reference sequence). The trim removed 3 bases at V and 7 bases at J, leaving 7 bases unmatched. This chain links TRBV7-9 with TRBJ2-1; 9 bases align to TRBD1. The receptor's source is a female donor with early-stage non-small cell lung cancer. The sample here was PBMCs, taken at follow-up. DNA of the CDR3: TGTGCCAGCAGCTTCTTAGGACAGGGGACAAATGAGCAGTTCTTC. Its protein is CASSFLGQGTNEQFF.